The rows below give T cell receptor beta chains drawn from one sample of a study of T-cell reconstitution after alpha-beta-depleted transplantation in children. One entry per CDR3 protein results from TCRdb running MiXCR on the PCR reads. The sample records 780,000 or so distinct CDR3 sequences, under 20% being singletons. The sequencing here drew on PBMCs, mostly from graft donor cells, taken 360 days after TCRalphabeta/CD19-depleted stem cell transplant. All receptors derive from a male patient aged 5 to 17 who had a stem cell transplant for acute lymphoblastic leukemia, so the T cells may come from the graft donor. Both conserved end residues are part of each CDR3. D genes are given only for firm matches. Only some rows state a clone size, as once, few, many or a class for expanded clones.

abundance,v_gene,j_gene,d_gene,CDR3aa,CDR3nt
few,TRBV20-1,TRBJ2-1,NA,CSARDGGLTGWEQFF,TGCAGTGCTAGAGATGGGGGACTGACCGGTTGGGAGCAGTTCTTC
NA,TRBV29-1,TRBJ2-3,TRBD1,CSVYRGPSTDTQYF,TGCAGCGTCTACAGGGGGCCAAGCACAGATACGCAGTATTTT
few,TRBV20-1,TRBJ2-7,NA,CSACTGGDYEQYF,TGCAGTGCTTGCACAGGGGGGGATTACGAGCAGTACTTC
NA,TRBV5-1,TRBJ2-1,NA,CASSFSSPPYNEQFF,TGCGCCAGCAGCTTTAGCAGCCCGCCCTACAATGAGCAGTTCTTC
NA,TRBV29-1,TRBJ1-2,NA,CSVEDRPRLGYTF,TGCAGCGTTGAAGATCGACCAAGGCTTGGCTACACCTTC
few,TRBV10-3,TRBJ1-4,TRBD1,CAVGTSRLRDREEKLFF,TGTGCCGTAGGAACTTCCCGCCTCCGGGACAGGGAAGAAAAACTGTTTTTT
NA,TRBV27,TRBJ2-2,NA,CASSFFGSGELFF,TGTGCCAGCAGTTTCTTCGGCTCCGGGGAGCTGTTTTTT
few,TRBV5-1,TRBJ1-4,NA,CASSLFLGTRIEKLFF,TGCGCCAGCAGCTTGTTCCTTGGGACGAGGATTGAAAAACTGTTTTTT
NA,TRBV4-1,TRBJ2-1,TRBD1,CASSQDEGQANEQFF,TGCGCCAGCAGCCAAGACGAGGGACAGGCGAATGAGCAGTTCTTC
few,TRBV4-1,TRBJ2-5,TRBD2,CASKQVTSGQETQYF,TGCGCCAGCAAGCAGGTCACTAGCGGACAAGAGACCCAGTACTTC
NA,TRBV18,TRBJ2-7,TRBD1,CASSPGTGLLEQYF,TGTGCCAGCTCACCAGGGACAGGTCTTCTCGAGCAGTACTTC
NA,TRBV18,TRBJ1-2,NA,CASSPPNSYDGYTF,TGTGCCAGCTCACCACCGAATTCGTATGATGGCTACACCTTC
NA,TRBV24-1,TRBJ2-1,NA,CATRGQSRNEQFF,TGTGCCACCAGAGGACAGAGTAGGAATGAGCAGTTCTTC
few,TRBV6-5,TRBJ2-1,NA,CASSYSPGVETGEQFF,TGTGCCAGCAGTTACTCCCCCGGCGTCGAGACGGGGGAGCAGTTCTTC
NA,TRBV4-2,TRBJ2-7,NA,CASSQDVRSGYEQYF,TGTGCCAGCAGCCAAGATGTCCGCTCGGGTTACGAGCAGTACTTC
many,TRBV5-8,TRBJ2-7,NA,CASQGHYYEQYF,TGTGCCAGTCAGGGACATTACTACGAGCAGTACTTC
few,TRBV7-4,TRBJ2-1,TRBD2,CASSLAGGPKNEQFF,TGTGCCAGCAGCTTGGCGGGAGGGCCAAAGAATGAGCAGTTCTTC
NA,TRBV9,TRBJ2-2,TRBD2,CASSVGAWGLAGGYDTGELFF,TGTGCCAGCAGCGTAGGAGCGTGGGGACTAGCGGGAGGGTACGACACCGGGGAGCTGTTTTTT
few,TRBV7-9,TRBJ1-1,NA,CASSLGGWPEAFF,TGTGCCAGCAGCTTAGGAGGTTGGCCTGAAGCTTTCTTT
NA,TRBV10-2,TRBJ1-2,TRBD1,CASTQGAMRYGYTF,TGCGCCAGCACACAGGGGGCGATGCGCTATGGCTACACCTTC
few,TRBV20-1,TRBJ1-2,NA,CSAREFRLAGSSYTF,TGCAGTGCTAGAGAGTTCAGGCTCGCCGGGAGTTCCTACACCTTC
NA,TRBV29-1,TRBJ2-2,NA,CSASGSGELFF,TGCAGCGCGTCAGGGTCCGGGGAGCTGTTTTTT
few,TRBV6-6,TRBJ1-5,TRBD1,CASQGVYNQPQHF,TGTGCCAGCCAGGGGGTCTACAATCAGCCCCAGCATTTT
many,TRBV15,TRBJ2-3,NA,CATSRDLVWGQGPDTQYF,TGTGCCACCAGCAGAGATTTGGTTTGGGGGCAGGGGCCAGATACGCAGTATTTT